Listed below are T cell receptor beta chains from one sample, sequenced in a study of CD8+CD57+ T cells in acquired aplastic anemia. TCRdb re-analysed the reads in MiXCR, keeping a single row per CDR3 protein. Among hundreds of thousands of distinct CDR3 sequences listed, 65% to 80% were seen once. The source material was sorted CD4+, CD8+, or CD8+CD57+ T cells (not recorded which) from PBMCs. The origin of the receptors is a human donor in good health, serving as a control. The CDR3 runs from the conserved cysteine through the conserved F or W. The D gene is left open where the match is weak. The size entry is marked missing in some rows and otherwise reads once, few, many or a size class.

>TRBV20-1|many|TRBJ1-1|TRBD1
TGCAGTGCGGGATCGACAGGGGGGAACACTGAAGCTTTCTTT
CSAGSTGGNTEAFF
>TRBV2|-|TRBJ2-7|-
TGTGCCAGCAGTGGGACGGTCTCCTACGAGCAGTACTTC
CASSGTVSYEQYF
>TRBV30|few|TRBJ1-2|TRBD1
TGTGCCTGGGAACCCGTAAAATCTTCACAGGGGCATGGCTACACCTTC
CAWEPVKSSQGHGYTF
>TRBV5-1|-|TRBJ1-2|-
TGCGCCAGCAGCGCTAGGGCGGACTATGGCTATGGCTACACCTTC
CASSARADYGYGYTF
>TRBV7-2|once|TRBJ1-6|TRBD1
TGTGCCAGCAGCGCGAGCGGGACAGACAATTCACGCCTCCACTTT
CASSASGTDNSRLHF
>TRBV19|-|TRBJ1-1|TRBD1
TGTGCCAGCAGTGTAGTGGAGACAGGGGGGCCCTTGATCACTGAAGCTTTCTTT
CASSVVETGGPLITEAFF
>TRBV12-3/TRBV12-4|many|TRBJ2-3|-
TGTGCCAGCAGTTTAGCGGGACTGGTTCAGGTCGATACGCAGTATTTT
CASSLAGLVQVDTQYF
>TRBV15|-|TRBJ2-5|-
TGTGCCACCAGCCCCCAGACTATCCAAGAGACCCAGTACTTC
CATSPQTIQETQYF
>TRBV7-2|-|TRBJ2-5|TRBD2
TGTGCCAGCAGCAACACGGGGGGTCCCCCAGATGCGCAGCAGTACTTC
CASSNTGGPPDAQQYF
>TRBV7-2|-|TRBJ1-5|-
TGTGCCAGCAGCATGGGGACGGTTAACTATGGCTACACCCCCCAGCATTTT
CASSMGTVNYGYTPQHF
>TRBV9|-|TRBJ1-3|-
TGTGCCAGCAGCCCTAGCGGTGCGGGGGCGGGAGACCCCATATATTTT
CASSPSGAGAGDPIYF
>TRBV4-3|many|TRBJ1-6|-
TGCGCCAGCAGCAAAGACGTCGATTCACCCCTCCACTTT
CASSKDVDSPLHF
>TRBV15|-|TRBJ2-7|-
TGTGCCACCCCCCGCCCCGCCACAGGCACATTGACTTACGAGCAGTACTTC
CATPRPATGTLTYEQYF
>TRBV6-5|many|TRBJ1-2|TRBD1
TGTGCCAGCTCTCGGACAGGGACCTATGGCTACACCTTC
CASSRTGTYGYTF
>TRBV7-8|-|TRBJ2-1|-
TGTGCCAGCAGCTATGCGACACGGAGCAATGAGCAGTTCTTC
CASSYATRSNEQFF
>TRBV5-1|many|TRBJ2-3|-
TGCGCCAGCAGCCAGGGGGGGACAGATACGCAGTATTTT
CASSQGGTDTQYF
>TRBV5-1|many|TRBJ2-1|TRBD1
TGCGCCAGCAGCCCAATACAGGGGTCGAGCTCCTACAATGAGCAGTTCTTC
CASSPIQGSSSYNEQFF
>TRBV19|once|TRBJ1-1|-
TGTGCCAGTAGTATCGCGAGGGGGGCTGAAGCTTTCTTT
CASSIARGAEAFF
>TRBV7-9|-|TRBJ1-3|-
TGTGCCAGCAGCTTAGGGCCAGTCTCTGGAAAGAACATATATTTT
CASSLGPVSGKNIYF
>TRBV12-3/TRBV12-4|-|TRBJ2-5|-
TGTGCCAGCAGCCCCTTGACAGGGACTGAGACCCAGTACTTC
CASSPLTGTETQYF
>TRBV6-2/TRBV6-3|many|TRBJ2-1|-
TGTGCCAGCAGTGCCCATCTTAGCGGCAATGAGCAGTTCTTC
CASSAHLSGNEQFF
>TRBV29-1|-|TRBJ1-5|-
TGCAGCGTAGGGCCATCAAATGATAAGCCACAGCATTTT
CSVGPSNDKPQHF
>TRBV9|-|TRBJ2-7|-
TGTGCCAGCAGCCCCCGGGCAAGCACACCGTACGAGCAGTACTTC
CASSPRASTPYEQYF
>TRBV7-2|many|TRBJ2-7|-
TGTGCCAGCTCCCTGTCTGCCTACGAGCAGTACTTC
CASSLSAYEQYF
>TRBV29-1|many|TRBJ1-4|-
TGCAGCGTTCTCCGGGACGGGCGTAATGAAAAACTGTTTTTT
CSVLRDGRNEKLFF
>TRBV9|-|TRBJ2-7|TRBD1
TGTGCCAGCAGCCACGGACAGGGAGGACGCCACGAGCAGTACTTC
CASSHGQGGRHEQYF
>TRBV3-1|many|TRBJ2-7|-
TGTGCCAGCAGCCAATCCCTAGACTACGAGCAGTACTTC
CASSQSLDYEQYF
>TRBV6-7|-|TRBJ1-1|-
TGTGCCGATGGTTTGGGGGCGCAGGGCACTGAAGCTTTCTTT
CADGLGAQGTEAFF
>TRBV12-3/TRBV12-4|-|TRBJ2-7|-
TGTGCCAGCAGCCGGCAGGGTGGTAGGGTAGGCTACGAGCAGTACTTC
CASSRQGGRVGYEQYF